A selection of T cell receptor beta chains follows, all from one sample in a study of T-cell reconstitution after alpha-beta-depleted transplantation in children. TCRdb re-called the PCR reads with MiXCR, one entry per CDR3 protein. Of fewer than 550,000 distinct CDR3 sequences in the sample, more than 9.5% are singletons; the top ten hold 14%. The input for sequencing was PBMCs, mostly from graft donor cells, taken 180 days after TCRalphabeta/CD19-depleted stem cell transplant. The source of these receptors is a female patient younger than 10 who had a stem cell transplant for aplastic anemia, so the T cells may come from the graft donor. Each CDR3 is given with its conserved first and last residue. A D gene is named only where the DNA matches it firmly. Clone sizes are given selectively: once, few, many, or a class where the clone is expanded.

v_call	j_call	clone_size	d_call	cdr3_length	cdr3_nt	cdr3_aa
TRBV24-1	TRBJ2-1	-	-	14	TGTGCCACCAGTGATGCGGAGGTGCTCAATGAGCAGTTCTTC	CATSDAEVLNEQFF
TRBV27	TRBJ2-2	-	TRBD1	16	TGTGCCAGCAGTGTCCTGGGACAGGCGAACACCGGGGAGCTGTTTTTT	CASSVLGQANTGELFF
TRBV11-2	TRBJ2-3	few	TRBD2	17	TGTGCCAGCAGCTTAAACCCTAGCGGGAGGAGCACAGATACGCAGTATTTT	CASSLNPSGRSTDTQYF
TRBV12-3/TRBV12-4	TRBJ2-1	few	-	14	TGTGCCAGCAGTGTAGCGGCTTCCTACAATGAGCAGTTCTTC	CASSVAASYNEQFF
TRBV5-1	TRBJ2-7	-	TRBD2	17	TGCGCCAGCAGCCCGGGGGGGCGCCGAACGAGCTCCTACGAGCAGTACTTC	CASSPGGRRTSSYEQYF
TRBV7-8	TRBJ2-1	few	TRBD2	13	TGTGCCAGCACTTCCGGCGGGAGCAATGAGCAGTTCTTC	CASTSGGSNEQFF
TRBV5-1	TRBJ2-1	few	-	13	TGCGCCAGCAGCATAACTGAAGACGGGGAGCAGTTCTTC	CASSITEDGEQFF
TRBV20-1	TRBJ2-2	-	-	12	TGCAGTGCTAGATCCCTAGCCGGGGAGCTGTTTTTT	CSARSLAGELFF
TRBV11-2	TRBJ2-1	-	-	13	TGTGCCAGCAGCGCCGCGGGGGCCTATGAGCAGTTCTTC	CASSAAGAYEQFF
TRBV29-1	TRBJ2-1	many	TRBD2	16	TGCAGCGCCGGACTAGCGGGAGTTGAGAATGACAATGAGCAGTTCTTC	CSAGLAGVENDNEQFF
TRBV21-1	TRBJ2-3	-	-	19	TGTGCCAGCAGCAAAGGACAGGTGGACGGCGGGAGTGGCACAGATACGCAGTATTTT	CASSKGQVDGGSGTDTQYF
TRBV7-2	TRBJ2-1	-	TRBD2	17	TGTGCCAGCAGCCGGGGAGAAGCGGGAGACTCCTACAATGAGCAGTTCTTC	CASSRGEAGDSYNEQFF
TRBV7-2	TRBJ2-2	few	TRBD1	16	TGTGCCAGCAGCTTAGGCCCAGGGGGCGGTTCCGGGGAGCTGTTTTTT	CASSLGPGGGSGELFF
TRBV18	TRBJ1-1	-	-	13	TGTGCCAGCTCACCACTGCCGGGAACTGAAGCTTTCTTT	CASSPLPGTEAFF
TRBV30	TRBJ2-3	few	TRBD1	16	TGTGCCTGGAGCCTACAGGGGGCCCTTAGCACAGATACGCAGTATTTT	CAWSLQGALSTDTQYF
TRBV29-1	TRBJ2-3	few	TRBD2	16	TGCAGCTCCAGAGGGACTAGCGGGCCCCCGGCGGATACGCAGTATTTT	CSSRGTSGPPADTQYF
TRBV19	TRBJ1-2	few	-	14	TGTGCCAGTAGTCGAACAGGCGCTAACTATGGCTACACCTTC	CASSRTGANYGYTF
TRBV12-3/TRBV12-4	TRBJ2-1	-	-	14	TGTGCCAGCAGGCGCTATAGGGGCAACAATGAGCAGTTCTTC	CASRRYRGNNEQFF